This entry concerns a single T cell receptor (beta chain). Its antigen is unknown. The record has no base qualities; no much larger clone is one base away. From the cysteine through the phenylalanine, the CDR3 covers 13 amino acids. Of all the DNA, just the CDR3 is kept, 39 bases in frame from base 1. V is pruned by 6 bases and J by 4 bases, leaving 2 bases of the junction without a gene match. CDR1 and CDR2, looked up from the germline V gene, are KGHSH and LQKENI. These data originate in a study of blood T cell repertoires in COVID-19 (dated by TCRdb to about 2020). Concerning the study at large: Collaborator samples came from the United States, Italy and Spain and covered acute and convalescent phases of COVID-19. A freely available public database, intended as a resource for researchers studying the immune response to SARS-CoV-2, is where the repertoires were released. The prospective study material was composed of cDNA or gDNA derived from T cells, B-cell-depleted T cells, or PBMCs. Deeply sampled blood TCRbeta repertoires from subjects exposed to, actively infected with, or recovered from COVID-19 were included in the dataset. The samples were drawn from two sources: the first 160 participants of the ongoing ImmuneRACE study, and some 1,300 subjects contributed by 6 global collaborators. Where available, HLA class I and class II types were obtained from metadata supplied by the sample provider rather than from assay-based typing. A de-identified subject ID, COVID-19 status, age in years and sex were almost always included in the sample metadata.

Beyond this particular receptor, the publication reports: Clinical and demographic metadata were provided uncurated, with the amount varying by source and participant.

At one collaborating source in Seattle, patients were enrolled during active infection and were followed longitudinally through the course of disease. Whole blood was collected in K2EDTA tubes by collaborating institutions according to the institutions' own protocols. Collaborator samples were shipped for TCRbeta analysis as frozen whole blood, isolated PBMCs, or DNA extracted from either sample type. TCRbeta CDR3 regions were amplified from genomic DNA by means of the immunoSEQ Assay, a bias-controlled multiplex PCR. The authors processed their data as follows. The number of nucleated cells in each sample was estimated from the amplification of reference gene primers within the assay. Sequence reads were collapsed and filtered to measure the absolute abundance of every unique TCRbeta CDR3 rearrangement. For each sample, productive Simpson clonality was calculated as the square root of Simpson's diversity index across productive rearrangements. This is the immuneACCESS table as TCRdb keeps it, with only in-frame sequences that have V and J called. A part of the clones is gone; compared with another copy, unresolved V genes explain less than half, and the rest is unexplained. The V and J calls and clone size are taken from that table; D and trimming were inferred from the DNA. This sample comprises more than 200,000 clones, approximately 78% of them detected only once. Around 8% of the sample is held by the ten biggest clonotypes.

The sequenced sample consisted of peripheral blood. The source of this sequence is a woman of 80 years or more with COVID-19, enrolled during active disease. This chain joins TRBV18 to TRBJ2-7; TRBD2 aligns with 11 central bases. The DNA reads as follows: TGTGCCAGCTCGGGACTAGCGGTATACGAGCAGTACTTC. It encodes CASSGLAVYEQYF. Outside the CDR3, residues come from the reference TRBV18 and TRBJ2-7 proteins, so the full variable domain is: NAGVMQNPRHLVRRRGQEARLRCSPMKGHSHVYWYRQLPEEGLKFMVYLQKENIIDESGMPKERFSAEFPKEGPSILRIQQVVRGDSAAYFCASSGLAVYEQYFGPGTRLTVT.